This T cell receptor beta chain is from a study of siplizumab effects on memory and regulatory T cells (dated by TCRdb to between 2018 and 2020). About the full investigation: The study looked at the effect of siplizumab, an anti-CD2 antibody, on alloreactive T-cell subsets in allogeneic mixed lymphocyte reactions made from human PBMCs.

The receptor library was made with the immunoSEQ multiplex PCR assay. The deep sequencing platform assayed roughly 10^5 TCR templates per sample. Genomic DNA extracted from sorted T cells was used for TCRbeta CDR3 sequencing. In the paper's pipeline: The R programming language was used for the clonal analysis of the TCRbeta CDR3 data. Unstimulated samples were compared with post-reaction CFSE-low samples to define alloreactive CD4+ and CD8+ clones. Regulatory or non-regulatory origin of alloreactive CD4+ clones was assigned by matching sequences to the sorted unstimulated Treg and non-Treg repertoires. Sourced from immuneACCESS, this table was stored by TCRdb with only in-frame sequences that have V and J called. A share of the clones is absent; for the studies checked, an unresolved V gene accounts for under half, and the remainder has no known explanation. V and J calls and clone size come straight from that table; D and trimming were deduced from the DNA. The sample table lists 110,000 or so clones, 92% of them with a count of one. The leading ten clones occupy roughly 0.75% of the sample.

Sorted unstimulated T cells and proliferating T cells recovered from mixed lymphocyte reactions underwent TCRbeta CDR3 sequencing. Fresh whole blood from nine to ten HLA-typed healthy donors was used as the source from which PBMCs were isolated. To map where alloreactive clones came from, unstimulated CD4+ regulatory T cells were FACS-sorted. The research as a whole found: Among mappable alloreactive CD4+ clones, the Treg-derived fraction averaged around 69% with siplizumab versus around 25% in control reactions. No functional confirmation was obtained for the suppressive function of proliferating Tregs from siplizumab cultures. Greater diversity appeared to be present in unstimulated naive T cells than in memory T cells, and a substantial contribution to the alloresponse seemed to be made by naive cells. Because sequences at frequencies below about 10^-5 were poorly captured, only a minor fraction of alloreactive clones could be mapped back to unstimulated subsets. The cumulative frequency of alloreactive sequences that could be traced back to unstimulated CD4+ memory T cells was significantly reduced by siplizumab. About 75-96% of proliferating CD4+ or CD8+ clones could not be given a naive or memory phenotype.

Concerning this clone itself: The specificity of this receptor is unknown. The sample holds no much larger clone one base away, and base qualities are not on file.

V was cut back by 5 bases and J by 0 bases, leaving a gap of 8 bases between them. The CDR3 starts with the cysteine, ends with the phenylalanine, and has 13 residues. This entry keeps only the CDR3 DNA: 39 bases, framed from base 1. Reading the germline V gene (reference sequence) gives CDR1 GTSNPN and CDR2 SVGIG. This receptor was obtained from a human donor in good health. Sequencing was done on a sample of Tregs sorted from blood. Recombination connected TRBV30 to TRBJ1-5, with an unclear D gene assignment. The DNA sequence is given as TGTGCCTGGCGGCACAATAGCAATCAGCCCCAGCATTTT. It encodes CAWRHNSNQPQHF.